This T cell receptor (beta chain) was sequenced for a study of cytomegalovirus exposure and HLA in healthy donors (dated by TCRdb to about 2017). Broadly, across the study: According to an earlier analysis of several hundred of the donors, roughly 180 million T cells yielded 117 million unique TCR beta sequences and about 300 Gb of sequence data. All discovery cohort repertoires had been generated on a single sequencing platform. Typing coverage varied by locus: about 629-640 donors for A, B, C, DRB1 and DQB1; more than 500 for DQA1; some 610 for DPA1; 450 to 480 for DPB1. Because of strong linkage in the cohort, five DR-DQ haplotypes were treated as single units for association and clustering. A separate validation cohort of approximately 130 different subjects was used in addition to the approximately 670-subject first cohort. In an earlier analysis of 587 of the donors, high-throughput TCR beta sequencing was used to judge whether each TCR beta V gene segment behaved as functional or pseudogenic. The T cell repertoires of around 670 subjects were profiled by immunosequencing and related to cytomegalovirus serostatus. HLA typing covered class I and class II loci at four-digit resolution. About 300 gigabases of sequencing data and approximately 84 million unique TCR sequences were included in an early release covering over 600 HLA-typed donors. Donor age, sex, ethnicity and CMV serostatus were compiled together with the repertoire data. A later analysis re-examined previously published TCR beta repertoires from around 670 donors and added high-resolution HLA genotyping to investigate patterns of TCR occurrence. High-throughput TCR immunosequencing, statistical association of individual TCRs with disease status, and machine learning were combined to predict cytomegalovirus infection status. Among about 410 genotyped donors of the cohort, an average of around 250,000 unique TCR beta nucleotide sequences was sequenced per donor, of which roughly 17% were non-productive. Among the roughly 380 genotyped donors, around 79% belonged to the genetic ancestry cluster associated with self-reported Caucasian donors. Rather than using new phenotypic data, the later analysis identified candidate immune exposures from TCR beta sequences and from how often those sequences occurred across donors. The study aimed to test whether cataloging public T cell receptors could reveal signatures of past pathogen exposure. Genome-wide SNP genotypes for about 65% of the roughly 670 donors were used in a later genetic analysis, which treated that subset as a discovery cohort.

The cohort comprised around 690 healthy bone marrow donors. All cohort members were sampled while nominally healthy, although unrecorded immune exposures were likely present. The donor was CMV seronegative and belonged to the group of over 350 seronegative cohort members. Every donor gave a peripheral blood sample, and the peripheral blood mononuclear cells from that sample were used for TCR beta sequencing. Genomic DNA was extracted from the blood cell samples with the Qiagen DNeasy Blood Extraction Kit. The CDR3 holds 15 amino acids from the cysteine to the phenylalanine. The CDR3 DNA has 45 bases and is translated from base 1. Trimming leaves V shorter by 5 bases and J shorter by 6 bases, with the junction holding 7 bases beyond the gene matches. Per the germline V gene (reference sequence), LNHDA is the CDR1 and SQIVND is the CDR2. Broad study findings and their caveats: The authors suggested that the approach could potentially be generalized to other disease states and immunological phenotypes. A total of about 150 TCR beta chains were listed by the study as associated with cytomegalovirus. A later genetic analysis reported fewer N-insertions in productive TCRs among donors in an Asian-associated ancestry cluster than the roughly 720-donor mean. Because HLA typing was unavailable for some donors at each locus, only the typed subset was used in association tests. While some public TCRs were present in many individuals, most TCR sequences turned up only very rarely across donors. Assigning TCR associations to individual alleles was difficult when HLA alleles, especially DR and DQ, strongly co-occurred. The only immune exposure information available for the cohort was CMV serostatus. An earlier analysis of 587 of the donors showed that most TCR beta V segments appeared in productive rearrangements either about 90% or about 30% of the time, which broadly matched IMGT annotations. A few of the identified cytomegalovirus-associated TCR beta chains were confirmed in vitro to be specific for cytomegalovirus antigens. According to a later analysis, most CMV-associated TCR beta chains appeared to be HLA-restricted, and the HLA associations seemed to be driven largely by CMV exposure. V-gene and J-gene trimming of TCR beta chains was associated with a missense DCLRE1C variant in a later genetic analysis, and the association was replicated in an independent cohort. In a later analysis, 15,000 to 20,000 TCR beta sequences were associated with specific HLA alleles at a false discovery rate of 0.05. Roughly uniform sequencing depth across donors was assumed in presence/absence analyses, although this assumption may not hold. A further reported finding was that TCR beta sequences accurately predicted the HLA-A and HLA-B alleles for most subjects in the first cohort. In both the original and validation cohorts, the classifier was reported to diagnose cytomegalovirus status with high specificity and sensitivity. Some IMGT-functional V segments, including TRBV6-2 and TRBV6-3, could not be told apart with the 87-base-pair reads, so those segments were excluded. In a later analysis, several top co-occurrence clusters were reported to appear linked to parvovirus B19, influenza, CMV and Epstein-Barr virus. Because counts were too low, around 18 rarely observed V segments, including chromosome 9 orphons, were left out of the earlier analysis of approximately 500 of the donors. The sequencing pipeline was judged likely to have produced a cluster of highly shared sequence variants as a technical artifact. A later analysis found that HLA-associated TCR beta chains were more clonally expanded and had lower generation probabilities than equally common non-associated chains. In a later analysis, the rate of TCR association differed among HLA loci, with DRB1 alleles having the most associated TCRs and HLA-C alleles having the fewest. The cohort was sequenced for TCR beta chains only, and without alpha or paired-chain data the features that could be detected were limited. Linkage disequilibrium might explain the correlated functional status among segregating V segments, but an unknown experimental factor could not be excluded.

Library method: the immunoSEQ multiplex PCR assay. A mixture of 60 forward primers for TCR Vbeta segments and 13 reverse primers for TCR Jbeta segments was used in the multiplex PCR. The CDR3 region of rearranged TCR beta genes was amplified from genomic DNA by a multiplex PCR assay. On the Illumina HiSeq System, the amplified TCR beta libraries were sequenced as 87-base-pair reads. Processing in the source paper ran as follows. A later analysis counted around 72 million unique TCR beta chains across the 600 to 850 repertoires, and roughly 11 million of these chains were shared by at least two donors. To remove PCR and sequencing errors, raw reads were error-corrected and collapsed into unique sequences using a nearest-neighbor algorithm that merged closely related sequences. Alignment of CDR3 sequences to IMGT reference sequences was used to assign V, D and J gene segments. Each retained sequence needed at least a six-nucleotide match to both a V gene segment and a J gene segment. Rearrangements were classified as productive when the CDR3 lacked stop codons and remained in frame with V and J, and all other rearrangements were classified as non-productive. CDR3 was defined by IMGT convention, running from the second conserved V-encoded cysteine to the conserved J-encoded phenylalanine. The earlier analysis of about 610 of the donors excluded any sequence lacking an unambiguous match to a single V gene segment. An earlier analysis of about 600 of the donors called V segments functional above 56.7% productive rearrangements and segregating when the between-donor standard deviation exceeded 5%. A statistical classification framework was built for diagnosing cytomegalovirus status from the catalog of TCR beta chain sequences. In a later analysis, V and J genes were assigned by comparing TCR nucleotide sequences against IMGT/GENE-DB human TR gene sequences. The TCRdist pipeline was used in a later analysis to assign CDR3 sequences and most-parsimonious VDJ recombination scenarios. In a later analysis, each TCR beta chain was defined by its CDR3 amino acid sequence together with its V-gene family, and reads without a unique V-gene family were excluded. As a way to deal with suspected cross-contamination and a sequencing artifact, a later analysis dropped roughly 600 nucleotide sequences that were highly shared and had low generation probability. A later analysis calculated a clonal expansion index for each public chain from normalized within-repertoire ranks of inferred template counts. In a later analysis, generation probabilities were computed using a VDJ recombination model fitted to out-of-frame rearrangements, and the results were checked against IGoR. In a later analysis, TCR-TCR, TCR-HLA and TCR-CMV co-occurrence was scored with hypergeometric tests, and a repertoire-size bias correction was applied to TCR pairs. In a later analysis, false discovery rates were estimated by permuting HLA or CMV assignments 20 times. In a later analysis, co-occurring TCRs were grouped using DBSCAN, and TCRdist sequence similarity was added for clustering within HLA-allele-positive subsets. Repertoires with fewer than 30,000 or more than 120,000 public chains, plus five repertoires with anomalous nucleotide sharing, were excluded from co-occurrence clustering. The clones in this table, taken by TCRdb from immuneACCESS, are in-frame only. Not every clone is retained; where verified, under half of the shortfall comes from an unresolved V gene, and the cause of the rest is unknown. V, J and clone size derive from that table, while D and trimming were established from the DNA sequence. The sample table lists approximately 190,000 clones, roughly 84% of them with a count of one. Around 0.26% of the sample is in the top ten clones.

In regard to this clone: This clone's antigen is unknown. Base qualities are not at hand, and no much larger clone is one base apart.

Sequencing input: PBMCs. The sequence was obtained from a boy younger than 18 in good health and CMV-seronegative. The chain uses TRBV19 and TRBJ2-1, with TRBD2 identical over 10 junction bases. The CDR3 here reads CASSSALAGPNEQFF. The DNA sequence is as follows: TGTGCCAGTAGTTCAGCACTAGCGGGGCCCAATGAGCAGTTCTTC.